Below, 10 T cell receptor beta chains from the same sample are listed, as sequenced in a study of Ad26.COV2.S vaccination and SARS-CoV-2 variants. As for treatment: some 20 received Ad26.COV2.S at low or high dose, single or two shots; roughly 5 received placebo; per-sample allocation not given. Sample collection was performed on day 63 after the first vaccine or placebo injection. The assay was immunoSEQ multiplex PCR, and TCRdb's table has in-frame clones only and misses some. The sample has around 250,000 clones; 70% to 90% are singletons. The sequencing used peripheral blood, collected in a trial of Ad26.COV2.S vaccine versus placebo. These receptors all come from a person aged 18-60 years who received the Ad26.COV2.S COVID-19 vaccine or a placebo.

The chain employs TRBV15 and TRBJ1-1; D remains ambiguous. Germline CDR1 and CDR2: LNHNV and YYDKDF (reference sequence). The V end lost 0 bases, the J end lost 1 base, and 9 bases lay between the germline ends. There are 15 residues in the CDR3. The chain's CDR3 is CATSRDNPPNTEAFF. The CDR3 DNA is TGTGCCACCAGCAGAGATAACCCCCCGAACACTGAAGCTTTCTTT.

This rearrangement joins TRBV5-1 to TRBJ1-5; the match to TRBD1 covers 8 bases. J was trimmed by 1 base and V by 4 bases; bases with no gene match: 1. The CDR3 is made up of 14 amino acids. Germline values: CDR1 SGHRS, CDR2 YFSETQ. CDR3 coding DNA: TGCGCCAGCAGCCGGGACAGGAGCAATCAGCCCCAGCATTTT. Its protein is CASSRDRSNQPQHF.

CDR3 protein: CASSPGGMAEQYF. The CDR3 bases are TGTGCCAGCAGTCCTGGGGGAATGGCAGAGCAGTACTTC. The chain carries TRBV28 and TRBJ2-7; D assignment may be TRBD1 or TRBD2 (5 bases each). The V end lost 5 bases, the J end lost 7 bases, and 15 bases lay between the germline ends. This CDR3 comprises 13 residues. The germline V gene encodes CDR1 MDHEN and CDR2 SYDVKM.

The chain has TRBV4-1 and TRBJ2-1, with D unresolved. The CDR3 is 13 amino acids. Germline values: CDR1 MGHRA, CDR2 YSYEKL. V lost 4 bases and J lost 8, with 12 bases in between. CDR3 nucleotide sequence: TGCGCCAGCAGCCCGCTAGGAGTCGATGAGCAGTTCTTC. It specifies CASSPLGVDEQFF.

This clone has just one count. The V and J genes are TRBV15 and TRBJ1-1, with D unresolved. Germline V gives CDR1 LNHNV, CDR2 YYDKDF (reference sequence). The CDR3 has 14 residues. V gave up 5 bases and J gave up 1 base, with 11 bases separating them. The CDR3 DNA is TGTGCCACCAGCCCAGAGCCAGGGAACACTGAAGCTTTCTTT. This encodes CATSPEPGNTEAFF.

The rearrangement joins TRBV9 to TRBJ2-1, with no clear D. From germline, CDR1 is SGDLS and CDR2 YYNGEE. The ends were cut back, 0 bases at V and 7 bases at J, with 11 bases in the middle. The CDR3 has 14 residues. CDR3 coding DNA: TGTGCCAGCAGCGTAGGAGACGCCGGTAATGAGCAGTTCTTC. It codes for CASSVGDAGNEQFF.

The genes are TRBV6-5 and TRBJ2-6; D is ambiguous. The CDR3 extends over 14 amino acids. Germline V lookup: CDR1 MNHEY, CDR2 SVGAGI. V was cut by 2 bases and J by 4 bases, with 6 bases left in between. CDR3 amino acids: CASSYRTGANVLTF. The DNA for the CDR3 is TGTGCCAGCAGTTACAGGACCGGGGCCAACGTCCTGACTTTC.

Regarding this clone: This CDR3 is also generated by other DNA sequences in the sample. The V gene is TRBV5-1, the J gene TRBJ1-1; D is unresolved. Germline V gene sequence: CDR1 SGHRS, CDR2 YFSETQ. Trimming took off 2 bases at V and 2 bases at J, with 7 bases between the two ends. This CDR3 is 13 amino acids long. CDR3 coding DNA: TGCGCCAGCAGCTTCGGAGGTAACACTGAAGCTTTCTTT. It yields the protein CASSFGGNTEAFF.

This chain connects TRBV19 to TRBJ2-7; possibly TRBD1 for D (5 bases). Per the germline V gene, CDR1 is LNHDA and CDR2 is SQIVND (reference sequence). The CDR3 spans 14 residues. Trimming took off 4 bases at V and 4 bases at J, with 14 bases between the two ends. The CDR3 region has the DNA TGTGCCAGTAGTAATAGGGGTATCGTGTACGAGCAGTACTTC. This codes for CASSNRGIVYEQYF.

The rearrangement uses TRBV12-5 and TRBJ2-1; TRBD1 matches at 8 bases. The CDR3 length is 18 residues. The ends lost 0 bases at V and 8 bases at J; junction bases unmatched: 15. Germline V gene sequence: CDR1 LGHNT, CDR2 FRNRAP. The CDR3: CASGLVIGIGQGWDEQFF. The CDR3 DNA reads as TGTGCTAGTGGTTTGGTTATCGGCATTGGACAGGGTTGGGATGAGCAGTTCTTC.